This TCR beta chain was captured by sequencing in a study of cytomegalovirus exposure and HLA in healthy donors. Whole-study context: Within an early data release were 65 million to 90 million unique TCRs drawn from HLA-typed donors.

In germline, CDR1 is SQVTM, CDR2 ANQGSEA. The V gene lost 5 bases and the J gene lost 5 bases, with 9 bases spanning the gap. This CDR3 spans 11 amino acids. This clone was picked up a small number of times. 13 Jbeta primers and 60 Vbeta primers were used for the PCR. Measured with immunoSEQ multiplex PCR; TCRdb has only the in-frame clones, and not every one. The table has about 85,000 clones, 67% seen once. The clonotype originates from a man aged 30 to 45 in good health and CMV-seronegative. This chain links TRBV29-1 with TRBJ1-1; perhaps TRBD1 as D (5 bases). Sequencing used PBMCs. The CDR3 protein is CSVRRGTEAFF. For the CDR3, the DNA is TGCAGCGTTCGACGGGGGACTGAAGCTTTCTTT.